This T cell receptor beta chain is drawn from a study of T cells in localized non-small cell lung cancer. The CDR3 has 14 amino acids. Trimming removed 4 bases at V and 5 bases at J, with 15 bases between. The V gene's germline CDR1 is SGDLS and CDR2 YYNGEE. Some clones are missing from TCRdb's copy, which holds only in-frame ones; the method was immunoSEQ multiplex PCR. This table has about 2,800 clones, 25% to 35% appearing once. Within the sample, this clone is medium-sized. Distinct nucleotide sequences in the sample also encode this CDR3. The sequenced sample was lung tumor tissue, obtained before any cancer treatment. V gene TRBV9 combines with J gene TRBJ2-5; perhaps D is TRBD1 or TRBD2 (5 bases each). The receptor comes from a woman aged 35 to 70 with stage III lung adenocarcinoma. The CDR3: CASSPPGREETQYF. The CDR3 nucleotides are TGTGCCAGCAGCCCCCCGGGCAGGGAGGAGACCCAGTACTTC.